This TCR beta chain was recovered during a study of T-cell reconstitution after alpha-beta-depleted transplantation in children. Unique molecular identifiers were built into the TCRbeta library. TCRdb re-called the PCR reads with MiXCR, one entry per CDR3 protein. The repertoire holds just over 350,000 distinct CDR3 sequences, 13% seen once, with about 4.5% in the top ten. CDR1 is MNHEY, CDR2 SVGEGT, per germline. Trimming removed 7 bases from V and 3 bases from J; junction bases left unmatched: 6. The CDR3 is 14 residues long. The sequence was collected from a human donor who donated a stem cell graft to a child with Fanconi anemia. Source: PBMCs, taken from the stem cell graft. The chain joins TRBV6-2 or TRBV6-3 to TRBJ1-5; 7 bases are shared with TRBD1. CDR3 DNA sequence: TGTGCCAGCACCATGACAGGGAACAATCAGCCCCAGCATTTT. This gives the protein CASTMTGNNQPQHF.